This T cell receptor (beta chain) was sequenced during a study of blood T cell repertoires in COVID-19. Sequenced by immunoSEQ multiplex PCR; TCRdb stores in-frame clones only, minus some. The sample yields 110,000 or so clones, about two thirds seen once. CDR3 length: 16 amino acids. Trimming took off 4 bases at V and 9 bases at J, with 19 bases between the two ends. From germline, CDR1 is MDHEN and CDR2 SYDVKM. The sample was peripheral blood. The sequence was collected from a woman in her 40s with acute or convalescent COVID-19. The rearrangement links TRBV28 to TRBJ2-6; D is perhaps TRBD1 (6 bases). The CDR3 here is CASSSPLAGAFNVLTF. CDR3 nucleotides: TGTGCCAGCAGTTCGCCCCTCGCAGGGGCCTTCAACGTCCTGACTTTC.